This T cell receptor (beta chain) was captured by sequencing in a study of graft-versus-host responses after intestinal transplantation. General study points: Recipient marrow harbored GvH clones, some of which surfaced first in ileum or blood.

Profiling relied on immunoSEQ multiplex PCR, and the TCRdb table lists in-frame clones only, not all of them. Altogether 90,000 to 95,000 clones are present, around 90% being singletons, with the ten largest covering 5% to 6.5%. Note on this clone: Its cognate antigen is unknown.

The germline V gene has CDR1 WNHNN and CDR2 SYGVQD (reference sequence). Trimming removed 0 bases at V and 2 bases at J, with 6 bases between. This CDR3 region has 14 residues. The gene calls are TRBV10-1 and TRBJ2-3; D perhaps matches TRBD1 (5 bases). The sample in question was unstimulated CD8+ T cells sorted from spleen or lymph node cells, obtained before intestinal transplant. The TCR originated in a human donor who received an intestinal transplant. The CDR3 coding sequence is TGCGCCAGCAGTGAGTCGACAGACACAGATACGCAGTATTTT. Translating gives CASSESTDTDTQYF.